The 11 T cell receptor beta chains reported below all come from one sample, sequenced in a study of blood T cell repertoires in COVID-19. Here immunoSEQ multiplex PCR was the method, and the copy in TCRdb shows in-frame clones only, minus some. The sample includes approximately 75,000 clones, nearly 90% seen only once; the top ten take over 25%. The sequencing input was peripheral blood. All receptors derive from a man aged 45-65 years with acute or convalescent COVID-19.

The genes are TRBV7-6 and TRBJ2-5, with 7 bases fitting TRBD1. Looked up from germline, CDR1 is SGHVS and CDR2 is FNYEAQ. With V trimmed by 1 base and J by 5 bases, 10 bases remained unmatched. The CDR3 runs to 16 residues. CDR3 nucleotide sequence: TGTGCCAGCAGCTTAGATTCGAGACAGGGAATCGAGACCCAGTACTTC. Its translation: CASSLDSRQGIETQYF.

This chain joins TRBV27 and TRBJ1-4; a weak D match, TRBD1 (5 bases). The CDR3 consists of 16 residues. Per the germline V gene, CDR1 is MNHEY and CDR2 is SMNVEV (reference sequence). The V end was cut by 6 bases, the J end by 5 bases, with 19 bases between. Written as DNA, the CDR3 is TGTGCCAGCAGGAGGCGGGGCGGGGGTCAGAATGAAAAACTGTTTTTT. This sequence encodes CASRRRGGGQNEKLFF.

The V call is TRBV2, the J call TRBJ2-1, with D tentatively TRBD1 (6 bases). This CDR3 is built from 15 residues. Trimming cost V 7 bases and J 0 bases, with 13 bases left between them. Germline CDR1 is SNHLY and CDR2 is FYNNEI. The CDR3: CASNREWTSYNEQFF. CDR3 DNA sequence: TGTGCCAGCAACAGGGAATGGACCTCCTACAATGAGCAGTTCTTC.

V gene TRBV7-2 combines with J gene TRBJ2-7; D unclear. Per germline, CDR1 SGHTA and CDR2 FQGNSA. This CDR3 has 11 amino acids. The V gene lost 4 bases and the J gene lost 6 bases, with 7 bases spanning the gap. The CDR3, as DNA: TGTGCCAGCAGCTCCCGTTTCGAGCAGTACTTC. This translates into CASSSRFEQYF.

This CDR3 reads CASSIGTGGNSPLHF. Written as DNA, the CDR3 is TGTGCCAGTAGTATAGGGACAGGGGGCAATTCACCCCTCCACTTT. The V call is TRBV19, the J call TRBJ1-6; 11 bases map to TRBD1. The CDR3 is 15 residues long. V lost 1 base to trimming and J lost 7 bases; unmatched junction nucleotides: 0. The germline gives CDR1 LNHDA, CDR2 SQIVND (reference sequence).

This CDR3 reads CASSRGQGTDTQYF. The CDR3 nucleotides are TGTGCCAGCAGCCGGGGACAGGGAACAGATACGCAGTATTTT. The V and J genes are TRBV7-3 and TRBJ2-3; TRBD1 agrees at 9 bases. V was clipped by 5 bases and J by 3 bases; unmatched bases: 3. This CDR3 comprises 14 residues. Germline lookup yields CDR1 SGHTA and CDR2 FQGTGA.

This chain links TRBV6-6 with TRBJ2-1, with 7 bases matching TRBD1. Germline values: CDR1 MNHNY, CDR2 SVGAGI (reference sequence). The CDR3 covers 16 residues. Trimming removed 0 bases from V and 6 bases from J; junction bases left unmatched: 8. CDR3 loop: CASSYSRGRTGNEQFF. DNA of the CDR3: TGTGCCAGCAGTTACTCGAGGGGGCGGACGGGCAATGAGCAGTTCTTC.

The rearrangement joins TRBV19 to TRBJ1-2, with 8 positions matching TRBD1. The junction had 7 bases not matched to a gene; V was cut back by 5 bases and J by 2 bases. CDR3 size: 15 residues. Germline V gene sequence: CDR1 LNHDA, CDR2 SQIVND (reference sequence). The CDR3 region has the DNA TGTGCCAGTAGTCCGGGACAGGTTGGCAACTATGGCTACACCTTC. Protein: CASSPGQVGNYGYTF.

Only a few counts were recorded for this clone. The chain uses TRBV5-1 and TRBJ2-2; 7 bases map to TRBD1. Trimming took 0 bases from V and 7 from J; bases not matched to a gene: 3. Per the germline V gene, CDR1 is SGHRS and CDR2 is YFSETQ. The CDR3 sequence is 14 residues long. The CDR3 protein is CASSLGQGVGELFF. For the CDR3, the DNA is TGCGCCAGCAGCTTGGGACAGGGCGTCGGGGAGCTGTTTTTT.

In DNA form, the CDR3 reads TGCGCCAGCAGTGAGTCCGGACAGGGTACCGGGGAGCTGTTTTTT. This sequence encodes CASSESGQGTGELFF. The gene calls are TRBV10-1 and TRBJ2-2, with 8 positions matching TRBD1. Trimming took 0 bases from V and 5 from J; bases not matched to a gene: 2. The CDR3 has 15 residues. Germline CDR1 WNHNN, CDR2 SYGVQD (reference sequence).

The genes are TRBV7-2 and TRBJ2-1, with a tentative D call TRBD1 (6 bases). Deletions cut 5 bases from V and 5 bases from J, with 16 bases between. The length of the CDR3 is 15 residues. Germline CDR1 and CDR2: SGHTA and FQGNSA. CDR3 loop: CASSAPGHLNNEQFF. CDR3 bases: TGTGCCAGCAGCGCCCCGGGACACCTTAACAATGAGCAGTTCTTC.